This T cell receptor (beta chain) is drawn from a study of metastatic and nonmetastatic thyroid tumors. Study context: A comparison of repertoires was made across blood and tumor or nodule tissue from malignant and benign thyroid patients.

From the PCR reads, TCRdb re-called clones with MiXCR. The table records about 70,000 clones, roughly 18% of them present only once. The CDR3 has 14 residues. The V gene lost 1 base and the J gene lost 3 bases, with 8 bases spanning the gap. There are many counts of this clone. Its antigen is unknown. No treatment had been given to any patient before thyroid surgery. Study findings and constraints: The reported finding was significantly higher TCR beta diversity in malignant thyroid tumors relative to benign nodules, in blood and tumor.

Sequenced input: blood. This sequence joins TRBV12-3 or TRBV12-4 and TRBJ2-3; D not certain. This receptor was taken from a female donor with papillary thyroid cancer or a benign thyroid nodule (not recorded which). Some clones in this sample may be carry-over from other donors' samples. CDR3 sequence reads: CASSLGVGTDTQYF. In DNA form, the CDR3 reads TGTGCCAGCAGTTTAGGGGTGGGGACAGATACGCAGTATTTT.